This T cell receptor beta chain was sequenced in a study of blood T cells in healthy people across ages (dated by TCRdb to the mid-2010s). Study-level background: In model experiments, roughly one uniquely barcoded TCR beta cDNA molecule per two T cells was captured by template switching. Age-related changes in TCR beta repertoire diversity were measured in the study by deep sequencing normalized with unique cDNA molecular identifiers. Donors were grouped into four age groups: young (average roughly 17 years), middle-aged (about 38), aged (approximately 67) and long-lived (about 89). To avoid experimental bias, donors of different ages were distributed randomly across sequencing lanes. Two additional independent replicas of 1 million unique cDNA reads from the same blood draw were analyzed for two donors (one aged 18 to 30 and one aged 80 or older).

Donors were a few dozen systemically healthy Caucasian individuals from Russia aged roughly 6 to 90 years. Each donor gave around 9.9 milliliters of peripheral blood, collected into EDTA-treated Vacutainer tubes. Ficoll-Paque density-gradient centrifugation was used to isolate PBMCs, with at least 6 million per sample. Total RNA, at least 6 micrograms per sample, was extracted from PBMCs with Trizol reagent. Naive CD45RAhigh/CD27high T cell percentages were measured by flow cytometry on a PBMC aliquot from every donor. Turning to this clonotype: Its recognized antigen is unknown. The sample holds no much larger clone one base away, and base qualities are not on file.

General findings and caveats noted by the study authors: Observed TCR beta diversity correlated strongly with the percentage of naive T cells measured by flow cytometry. Because the CMV infection status of the donors was unknown, age-related changes in expanded clonotypes may potentially have been confounded. Compared with the aged group, more naive CD4+ T cells, fewer expanded clones and increased TCR diversity were shown by the long-lived group, suggesting age selection. Since profiling was done on bulk unsorted PBMCs, naive and antigen-experienced compartments could not be conclusively compared. Observed TCR beta diversity per million T cells fell roughly linearly with age, and a significant reduction was already apparent by age around 40. Estimates of total diversity from one million sequenced T cells were regarded as lower bounds and underestimates.

Libraries came from 5' RACE. TCRdb records Illumina HiSeq 2500 as the sequencer. A second PCR of roughly 6 to 11 cycles was run with a J-beta primer mix and a sample-barcoded 5' primer. A template-switch 5' adaptor carrying 12 random nucleotides introduced a unique molecular identifier onto each TCR beta cDNA molecule. Each sample yielded at least 3 million CDR3-containing paired-end reads. First-strand cDNA was synthesized from all RNA with the Mint cDNA synthesis kit, primed by a TRBC-specific oligonucleotide. Following uracil-DNA glycosylase treatment, a first 18-cycle PCR with universal primers M1SS and BC2_uni_R was performed on all cDNA. The study's own analysis went as follows. For normalization, 1 million high-quality reads, each with a distinct molecular identifier, were randomly selected from each sample. Reads sharing molecular identifiers were discarded rather than binned into consensus sequences. MiTCR, run with a Q25 quality threshold and the strictest error-elimination algorithm, handled CDR3 identification, clonotype clustering and error correction. A nonparametric unseen species model using Euler transformation provided a lower-bound estimate of total TCR beta diversity. TCRdb reworked the public reads: Q25 trimming with fastp, MiXCR clone assembly, productive beta chains retained. Merged by CDR3 protein, the rows form single entries marked with the most common genes and DNA. For this entry, the V and J calls and clone size follow TCRdb and not the study's own pipeline. For this sample the table gives about 830,000 distinct CDR3 sequences, of which around two thirds were detected only once. The top ten clonotypes cover roughly 25% of the sample.

Including cysteine and phenylalanine, the CDR3 has 17 amino acids. The only DNA kept is the CDR3, 51 bases in frame from the first base. V and J are truncated by 4 bases and 2 bases respectively, leaving an intervening sequence of 15 bases. The germline V gene yields MGHDK for CDR1 and SYGVNS for CDR2. The chain uses TRBV25-1 and TRBJ2-6; the D gene is possibly TRBD1 or TRBD2, each agreeing over 6 bases. The clonotype originates from a man under 40 in good health. The sample taken for sequencing was blood. At the DNA level, the sequence is TGTGCCAGCAGTGCTAGTATTGGGGGGCCTGGGGCCAACGTCCTGACTTTC. Its protein reads: CASSASIGGPGANVLTF.